This T cell receptor (beta chain) was recorded in a study of blood T cells in healthy people across ages (dated by TCRdb to the mid-2010s). A note on the overall study: Template switching captured roughly one uniquely barcoded TCR beta cDNA molecule per two T cells in model experiments. To track age-related changes in TCR beta repertoire diversity, the study relied on deep sequencing normalized with unique cDNA molecular identifiers. To avoid experimental bias, donors of different ages were spread randomly across the sequencing lanes. The donors were divided into four age groups: young (average 16 years), middle-aged (about 41), aged (approximately 62) and long-lived (about 84). Two additional independent replicas of 1 million unique cDNA reads from the same blood draw were analyzed for two donors (one aged 18 to 29 and one aged 80 or older). The full study reports these points: As age increased, observed TCR beta diversity per million T cells dropped in a roughly linear way, and a significant reduction was already evident by age about 36. Compared with the aged group, the long-lived group had more naive CD4+ T cells, fewer expanded clones and increased TCR diversity, suggesting age selection. Because donor CMV infection status was unknown, age-related changes in expanded clonotypes were potentially confounded. Conclusive comparison of naive and antigen-experienced compartments was prevented by the profiling of bulk unsorted PBMCs. Estimates of total diversity based on one million sequenced T cells were considered lower bounds and underestimates. A strong correlation was found between observed TCR beta diversity and the percentage of naive T cells measured by flow cytometry.

Systemically healthy Caucasian individuals from Russia, around 39 in total and aged roughly 6 to 90 years, were included as donors. Each donor gave roughly 9.5 milliliters of peripheral blood, collected into EDTA-treated Vacutainer tubes. Ficoll-Paque density-gradient centrifugation was used to isolate PBMCs, with at least 6.5 million per sample. Total RNA, at least 6 micrograms per sample, was extracted from PBMCs with Trizol reagent. For every donor, flow cytometry on a PBMC aliquot measured the percentage of naive CD45RAhigh/CD27high T cells. With respect to this clonotype: This receptor's antigen is unknown. Base qualities are not provided; no much larger clone lies one nucleotide away.

Libraries were made using 5' RACE. The instrument given in TCRdb is Illumina HiSeq 2500. A second PCR of roughly 6 to 11 cycles was run with a J-beta primer mix and a sample-barcoded 5' primer. A template-switch 5' adaptor carrying 12 random nucleotides introduced a unique molecular identifier onto each TCR beta cDNA molecule. At least 2.5 million CDR3-containing paired-end reads were obtained from each sample. First-strand cDNA synthesis was performed from all RNA using the Mint cDNA synthesis kit, with priming by a TRBC-specific oligonucleotide. Following uracil-DNA glycosylase treatment, all cDNA underwent a first 18-cycle PCR with the universal primers M1SS and BC2_uni_R. For the original study's pipeline: Each sample was normalized by randomly selecting 1 million high-quality reads, each carrying a distinct molecular identifier. Reads with shared molecular identifiers were discarded instead of being binned into consensus sequences. MiTCR, set to a Q25 quality threshold and the strictest error-elimination algorithm, was used for CDR3 identification, clonotype clustering and error correction. Lower-bound total TCR beta diversity was estimated with a nonparametric unseen species model using Euler transformation. TCRdb redid the processing of the public reads, applying fastp at Q25 and MiXCR, and retained in-frame beta chains. Entries that share a CDR3 protein sequence are merged under the most common genes and DNA. Here the V and J calls rest on TCRdb's processing, not on the authors' analysis. This sample holds about 1.4 million distinct CDR3 sequences; around 55% were observed only once. Over 5% of the sample is in the top ten clones.

Sequences MDHEN (CDR1) and SYDVKM (CDR2) are obtained from the germline V gene. The CDR3 sequence holds 15 residues, the cysteine and phenylalanine included. Of the read, only the CDR3 DNA is kept; its 45 bases are in frame from base 1. V and J lose 6 bases and 4 bases, and a span of 16 bases separates them. This chain joins TRBV28 to TRBJ1-5; TRBD1 is a weak D gene call, 5 bases matching. The source is a man younger than 35 in good health. Sequenced sample: blood. The sequenced DNA: TGTGCCAGCAGGGGATTGGCGGCAGGGAATCAGCCCCAGCATTTT. Its product reads: CASRGLAAGNQPQHF.